This T cell receptor (beta chain) was identified during a study of T cell responses to AZD1222 COVID-19 vaccine. Concerning this clone itself: Its matching antigen is unknown.

Second doses at about 4 or about 12 weeks were pooled. V gave up 0 bases and J gave up 2 bases, with 4 bases separating them. Germline V lookup: CDR1 MNHEY, CDR2 SVGEGT. The CDR3 length is 14 residues. The data were produced by immunoSEQ multiplex PCR, yet TCRdb's version contains in-frame clones alone and is incomplete. Here the sample spans about 110,000 clones, around 90% being singletons. Findings and caveats of the study: Possibly, clonal diversity was underestimated; donors were largely white British and included more females. At baseline, seropositivity was found in only 6 or 7 AZD1222 recipients. Spike as a whole was targeted by vaccine-associated CD4 TCRs, dominant at 160-218 and 743-854.

This receptor was identified in an adult who received the AZD1222 COVID-19 vaccine. The J gene is TRBJ2-2, the V gene TRBV6-2 or TRBV6-3; D is ambiguous. The starting material was peripheral blood, obtained 28 days after the second AZD1222 dose. The CDR3 DNA sequence: TGTGCCAGCAGTTACTCGGAAAACACCGGGGAGCTGTTTTTT. This gives the protein CASSYSENTGELFF.